The T cell receptor beta chain described here comes from a study of T cell repertoires in aging, cancer and after chemotherapy. V lost 6 bases to trimming and J lost 7 bases, with 18 bases between them. Germline CDR1 MNHEY, CDR2 SVGEGT. The CDR3 length is 15 residues. A mixed TRB-A/B primer pool amplified rearranged TRB by multiplex touch-down PCR. TCRdb passed the multiplex PCR reads through MiXCR, listing each CDR3 protein once. This sample has around 6,000 distinct CDR3 sequences, with about 38% found just once. There are a few counts of this clonotype. Its antigen is still unknown. Study conclusions and caveats: Healthy donors lost TCR diversity with age mainly through richness, cancer patients through richness and evenness.

Peripheral blood genomic DNA, not sorted cells or RNA, was the template. Sequencing was performed on blood. This chain links TRBV6-2 or TRBV6-3 with TRBJ2-2; D could derive from TRBD1 or TRBD2 (6 bases each). The TCR sequence derives from a human donor with a blood cancer. CDR3 sequence (DNA): TGTGCCAGCAGCCAAACACGGGGGCAGGGCGGGGAGCTGTTTTTT. Protein sequence: CASSQTRGQGGELFF.